This T cell receptor beta chain was recorded in a study of tumor and adjacent non-tumor tissue in lung cancer. Study findings and constraints: Tumor tissue had significantly higher TCR diversity than normal lung. Tumor repertoires had a smaller top 100 clone share than normal lung.

The CDR3 has 12 amino acids. The germline V gene encodes CDR1 MNHNY and CDR2 SVGAGI (reference sequence). V was clipped by 9 bases and J by 4 bases, with 13 bases between them. No cell sorting was done before RNA was extracted from the tissue. Newly diagnosed lung cancer patients had thoracic surgery in China, August–late 2014, without prior chemotherapy. Three rounds of nested PCR, following a modified ARM-PCR protocol, produced the TCRbeta library. TCRdb itself ran the multiplex PCR reads through MiXCR, one entry per CDR3 protein. There are approximately 75,000 distinct CDR3 sequences in the sample; roughly 80% occur only once, and about 12% lies in the top ten. For this clonotype: Its target is unknown.

The J gene is TRBJ2-7, the V gene TRBV6-6, with D perhaps matching TRBD2 (6 bases). Sequences were obtained from lung tumor tissue. The source is a woman aged 50 to 65 with non-small cell lung cancer. The CDR3 region has the DNA TGTGCCAGTAGCGGCACGTCGTACGAGCAGTACTTC. Translation: CASSGTSYEQYF.